What follows is one T cell receptor (beta chain) and its context. Time point: peripheral blood 6 weeks after treatment start. Every patient provided from 1 to 8 samples, collected pretreatment and on-treatment. Repertoires were generated with immunoSEQ multiplex PCR, while TCRdb's copy carries only in-frame clones and drops some. The data contain under 30,000 clones, about 80% of them singletons. The CDR3 length is 12 residues. Per germline, CDR1 SQVTM and CDR2 ANQGSEA. The V gene end was trimmed by 6 bases and the J gene end by 5 bases; junction bases not matched to a gene: 4. This sample stems from a study of PD-L1 blockade in urothelial cancer. The wider study: Males with bladder-origin urothelial cancer made up twenty-five of 29 patients. T cell content in blood samples showed a median of about 140,000.

V and J are TRBV29-1 and TRBJ2-5; 9 bases agree with TRBD1. The source material was PBMCs, sampled around atezolizumab (anti-PD-L1) treatment. The TCR originated in a man aged 70 or older with urothelial cancer. The CDR3 loop reads CSVKQGAETQYF. CDR3 coding DNA: TGCAGCGTCAAACAGGGGGCTGAGACCCAGTACTTC.